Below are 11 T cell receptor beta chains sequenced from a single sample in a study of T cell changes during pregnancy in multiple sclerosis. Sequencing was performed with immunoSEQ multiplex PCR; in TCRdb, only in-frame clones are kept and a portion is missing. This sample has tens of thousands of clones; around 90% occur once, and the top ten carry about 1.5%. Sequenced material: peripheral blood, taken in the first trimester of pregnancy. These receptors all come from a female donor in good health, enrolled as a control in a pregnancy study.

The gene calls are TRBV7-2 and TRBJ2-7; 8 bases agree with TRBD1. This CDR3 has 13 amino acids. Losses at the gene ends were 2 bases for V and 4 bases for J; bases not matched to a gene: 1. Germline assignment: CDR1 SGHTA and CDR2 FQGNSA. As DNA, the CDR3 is TGTGCCAGCAGCTTACAGGGGGCTTACGAGCAGTACTTC. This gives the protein CASSLQGAYEQYF.

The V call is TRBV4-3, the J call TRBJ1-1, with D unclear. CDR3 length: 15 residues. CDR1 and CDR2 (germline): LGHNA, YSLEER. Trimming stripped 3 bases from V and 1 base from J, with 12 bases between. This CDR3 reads CASSQMVGENTEAFF. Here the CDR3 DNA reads TGCGCCAGCAGCCAGATGGTCGGGGAGAACACTGAAGCTTTCTTT.

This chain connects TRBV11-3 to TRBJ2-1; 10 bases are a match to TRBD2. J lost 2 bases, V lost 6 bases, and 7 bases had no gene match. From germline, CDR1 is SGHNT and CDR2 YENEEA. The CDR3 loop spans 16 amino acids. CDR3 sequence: CASSPNLAGAYNEQFF. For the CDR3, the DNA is TGTGCCAGCAGTCCAAATCTAGCGGGGGCCTACAATGAGCAGTTCTTC.

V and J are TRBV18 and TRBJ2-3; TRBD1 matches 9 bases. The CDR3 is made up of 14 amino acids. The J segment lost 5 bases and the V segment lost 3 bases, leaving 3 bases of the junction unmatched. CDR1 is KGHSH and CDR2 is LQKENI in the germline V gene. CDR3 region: CASSPGQGIDTQYF. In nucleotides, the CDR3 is TGTGCCAGCTCACCGGGACAGGGAATAGATACGCAGTATTTT.

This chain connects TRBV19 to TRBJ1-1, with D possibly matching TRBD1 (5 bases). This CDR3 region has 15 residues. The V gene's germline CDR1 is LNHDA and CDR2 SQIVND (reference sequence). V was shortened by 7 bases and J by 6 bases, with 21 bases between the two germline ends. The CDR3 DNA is TGTGCCAGTAAACTTGATCCGGGGGGAGGGTCTGAAGCTTTCTTT. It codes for CASKLDPGGGSEAFF.

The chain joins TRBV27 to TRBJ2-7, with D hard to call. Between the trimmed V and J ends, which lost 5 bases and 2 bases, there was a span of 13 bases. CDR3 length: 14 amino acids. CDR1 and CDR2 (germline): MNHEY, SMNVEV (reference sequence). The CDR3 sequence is CASSPYSNPYEQYF. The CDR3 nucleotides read TGTGCCAGCAGTCCCTACAGTAATCCCTACGAGCAGTACTTC.

The CDR3 bases are TGTGCCAGCTCACCCTCCCAAGCGGCGGCCGGGCGCGCAGATACGCAGTATTTT. The encoded protein is CASSPSQAAAGRADTQYF. V and J are TRBV18 and TRBJ2-3; TRBD2 is a possible D gene (5 bases). CDR1 and CDR2 (germline): KGHSH, LQKENI. V was pared by 3 bases and J by 4 bases, with 23 bases between. This CDR3 is built from 18 residues.

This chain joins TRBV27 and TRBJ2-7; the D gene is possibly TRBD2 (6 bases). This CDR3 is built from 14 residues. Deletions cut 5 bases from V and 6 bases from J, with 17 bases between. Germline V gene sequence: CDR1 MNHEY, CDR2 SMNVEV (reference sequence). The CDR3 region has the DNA TGTGCCAGCAGTCGATCACTAGCCCCGGGCGAGCAGTACTTC. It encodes CASSRSLAPGEQYF.

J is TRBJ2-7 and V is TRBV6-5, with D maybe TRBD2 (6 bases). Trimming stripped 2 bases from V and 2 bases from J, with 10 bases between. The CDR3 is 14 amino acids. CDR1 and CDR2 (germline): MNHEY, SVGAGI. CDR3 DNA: TGTGCCAGCAGTTACGGGCGGGGAACCTACGAGCAGTACTTC. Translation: CASSYGRGTYEQYF.

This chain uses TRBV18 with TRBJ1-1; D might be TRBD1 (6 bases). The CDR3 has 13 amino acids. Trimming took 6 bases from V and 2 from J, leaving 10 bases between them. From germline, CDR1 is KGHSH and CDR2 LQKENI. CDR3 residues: CASSEGVNTEAFF. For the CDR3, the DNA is TGTGCCAGCTCTGAGGGGGTAAACACTGAAGCTTTCTTT.

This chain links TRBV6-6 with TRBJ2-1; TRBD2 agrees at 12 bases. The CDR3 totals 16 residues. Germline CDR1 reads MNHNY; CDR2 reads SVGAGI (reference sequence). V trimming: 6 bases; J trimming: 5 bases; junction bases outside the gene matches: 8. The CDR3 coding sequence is TGTGCCAGCAGACCCGGGACTAGCGGGTCCAACAATGAGCAGTTCTTC. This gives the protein CASRPGTSGSNNEQFF.